Listed below are T cell receptor delta chains from one sample, sequenced in a study of Vδ1+ human thymocytes. TCRdb fed the multiplex PCR reads to CATT. The sample consists of roughly 76,000 delta-chain clones, about 35% of them appearing once. The material sequenced was Vdelta1+ gamma-delta thymocytes from the thymus. The receptor source for this set is a boy in the first two years of life who had congenital heart surgery. Each CDR3 is given with its conserved first and last residue. Each record gives: V gene, clone size, J gene, CDR3 length, D gene, CDR3 protein, CDR3 DNA. A D gene is named only where the DNA matches it firmly. Clone size appears in some rows only: once, few, many, or a class for an expanded clone.

v_gene: TRDV1
abundance: .
j_gene: TRDJ1
len: 20
d_gene: TRDD3
CDR3aa: CALGELPILPTGGYTDKLIF
CDR3nt: TGTGCTCTTGGGGAACTCCCCATTCTTCCTACTGGGGGATACACCGATAAACTCATCTTT

v_gene: TRDV1
abundance: .
j_gene: TRDJ1
len: 19
d_gene: .
CDR3aa: CALGEGRILGATEEKELIF
CDR3nt: TGTGCTCTTGGGGAAGGCCGTATATTGGGGGCCACCGAGGAGAAAGAACTCATCTTT

v_gene: TRDV1
abundance: .
j_gene: TRDJ1
len: 22
d_gene: TRDD3
CDR3aa: CALGDLTLPGRVLGVYTDKLIF
CDR3nt: TGTGCTCTTGGGGACCTCACCCTCCCAGGACGGGTACTGGGGGTGTACACCGATAAACTCATCTTT

v_gene: TRDV1
abundance: few
j_gene: TRDJ1
len: 16
d_gene: .
CDR3aa: CALGVYYPFGTDKLIF
CDR3nt: TGTGCTCTTGGGGTCTACTACCCGTTCGGCACCGATAAACTCATCTTT

v_gene: TRDV1
abundance: few
j_gene: TRDJ1
len: 22
d_gene: TRDD3
CDR3aa: CALGEAHPPGGGYAVDTDKLIF
CDR3nt: TGTGCTCTTGGGGAAGCGCACCCTCCGGGTGGGGGATACGCCGTCGACACCGATAAACTCATCTTT

v_gene: TRDV1
abundance: .
j_gene: TRDJ1
len: 23
d_gene: TRDD3
CDR3aa: CALGELGMFKTGGRYPNTDKLIF
CDR3nt: TGTGCTCTTGGGGAACTAGGTATGTTCAAGACTGGGGGACGATACCCGAACACCGATAAACTCATCTTT

v_gene: TRDV1
abundance: few
j_gene: TRDJ1
len: 22
d_gene: .
CDR3aa: CALGELISYEVGESGEFDKLIF
CDR3nt: TGTGCTCTTGGGGAACTCATCTCCTACGAGGTGGGGGAGAGCGGTGAGTTCGATAAACTCATCTTT

v_gene: TRDV1
abundance: few
j_gene: TRDJ1
len: 25
d_gene: TRDD3
CDR3aa: CALGDSRDPMNWGINGSWYTDKLIF
CDR3nt: TGTGCTCTTGGGGATTCCCGGGACCCCATGAACTGGGGGATAAACGGTAGTTGGTACACCGATAAACTCATCTTT

v_gene: TRDV1
abundance: few
j_gene: TRDJ1
len: 18
d_gene: TRDD3
CDR3aa: CALGGLLYWGTYTDKLIF
CDR3nt: TGTGCTCTTGGGGGACTCCTGTACTGGGGGACCTACACCGATAAACTCATCTTT

v_gene: TRDV1
abundance: .
j_gene: TRDJ1
len: 23
d_gene: .
CDR3aa: CALGVLLPHPSCRGAQNTDKLIF
CDR3nt: TGTGCTCTTGGGGTCTTACTTCCCCACCCTTCGTGTCGGGGGGCACAAAACACCGATAAACTCATCTTT

v_gene: TRDV1
abundance: once
j_gene: TRDJ1
len: 18
d_gene: .
CDR3aa: CALGENPGLPRMGGKLIF
CDR3nt: TGTGCTCTTGGGGAAAATCCAGGCCTTCCGAGGATGGGGGGTAAACTCATCTTT

v_gene: TRDV1
abundance: .
j_gene: TRDJ1
len: 19
d_gene: .
CDR3aa: CALGVPTGGLGLNTDKLIF
CDR3nt: TGTGCTCTTGGGGTTCCTACTGGGGGCCTCGGTCTGAACACCGATAAACTCATCTTT

v_gene: TRDV1
abundance: few
j_gene: TRDJ1
len: 15
d_gene: .
CDR3aa: CALGEPPKGTDKLIF
CDR3nt: TGTGCTCTTGGGGAACCCCCCAAGGGGACCGATAAACTCATCTTT

v_gene: TRDV1
abundance: .
j_gene: TRDJ1
len: 16
d_gene: .
CDR3aa: CALGERGWGANDKLIF
CDR3nt: TGTGCTCTTGGGGAAAGAGGCTGGGGCGCAAACGATAAACTCATCTTT

v_gene: TRDV1
abundance: .
j_gene: TRDJ1
len: 23
d_gene: TRDD3
CDR3aa: CALGEGGDSVLGDTYSCTDKLIF
CDR3nt: TGTGCTCTTGGGGAAGGAGGTGATTCCGTACTGGGGGATACTTATTCGTGCACCGATAAACTCATCTTT

v_gene: TRDV1
abundance: .
j_gene: TRDJ1
len: 19
d_gene: TRDD3
CDR3aa: CALGDFFLNWGIRGDKLIF
CDR3nt: TGTGCTCTTGGGGATTTCTTCCTAAACTGGGGGATACGTGGCGATAAACTCATCTTT

v_gene: TRDV1
abundance: .
j_gene: TRDJ1
len: 19
d_gene: TRDD3
CDR3aa: CALGLCAPLLGIDTDKLIF
CDR3nt: TGTGCTCTTGGTCTGTGCGCCCCCTTACTGGGGATCGACACCGATAAACTCATCTTT

v_gene: TRDV1
abundance: few
j_gene: TRDJ1
len: 20
d_gene: TRDD3
CDR3aa: CALGDRADWGLLSYTDKLIF
CDR3nt: TGTGCTCTTGGGGATCGAGCTGACTGGGGGCTCTTATCGTACACCGATAAACTCATCTTT

v_gene: TRDV1
abundance: .
j_gene: TRDJ1
len: 18
d_gene: TRDD3
CDR3aa: CALGDPAPGGFHTDKLIF
CDR3nt: TGTGCTCTTGGGGACCCTGCTCCTGGGGGGTTCCACACCGATAAACTCATCTTT

v_gene: TRDV1
abundance: .
j_gene: TRDJ1
len: 26
d_gene: TRDD3
CDR3aa: CALGESSSFVLGDTFRGPWGGDKLIF
CDR3nt: TGTGCTCTTGGGGAATCGTCCTCCTTTGTACTGGGGGATACTTTTCGTGGTCCTTGGGGGGGCGATAAACTCATCTTT

v_gene: TRDV1
abundance: .
j_gene: TRDJ2
len: 15
d_gene: .
CDR3aa: CALGDVPTEAAQLFF
CDR3nt: TGTGCTCTTGGGGACGTTCCGACCGAGGCAGCACAACTCTTCTTT

v_gene: TRDV1
abundance: once
j_gene: TRDJ1
len: 18
d_gene: TRDD3
CDR3aa: CALGELLCGIQGRNKLIF
CDR3nt: TGTGCTCTTGGGGAACTACTATGTGGGATACAGGGGCGGAATAAACTCATCTTT

v_gene: TRDV1
abundance: .
j_gene: TRDJ1
len: 20
d_gene: .
CDR3aa: CALGELTTPRVWGNTDKLIF
CDR3nt: TGTGCTCTTGGGGAACTAACCACCCCCCGCGTCTGGGGTAACACCGATAAACTCATCTTT

v_gene: TRDV2
abundance: .
j_gene: TRDJ1
len: 18
d_gene: TRDD3
CDR3aa: CACATGQYWGTSRDKLIF
CDR3nt: TGTGCCTGTGCCACGGGTCAATACTGGGGGACCTCCCGCGATAAACTCATCTTT

v_gene: TRDV1
abundance: .
j_gene: TRDJ1
len: 18
d_gene: .
CDR3aa: CALGGVLEGQMYTDKLIF
CDR3nt: TGTGCTCTTGGGGGAGTACTGGAGGGGCAAATGTACACCGATAAACTCATCTTT

v_gene: TRDV1
abundance: .
j_gene: TRDJ1
len: 23
d_gene: TRDD3
CDR3aa: CALGERVTMSTGGYACPADKFIF
CDR3nt: TGTGCTCTTGGGGAACGAGTAACGATGAGTACTGGGGGATACGCGTGTCCTGCCGATAAATTCATCTTT

v_gene: TRDV1
abundance: few
j_gene: TRDJ1
len: 24
d_gene: TRDD3
CDR3aa: CALGELPESMGHYRTGGYGHKLIF
CDR3nt: TGTGCTCTTGGGGAACTCCCAGAATCTATGGGTCATTATAGGACTGGGGGATACGGGCATAAACTCATCTTT

v_gene: TRDV1
abundance: .
j_gene: TRDJ1
len: 20
d_gene: TRDD2
CDR3aa: CALGAHHFLRGIRYTDKLIF
CDR3nt: TGTGCTCTTGGGGCCCATCATTTCCTACGTGGGATCAGATACACCGATAAACTCATCTTT

v_gene: TRDV2
abundance: few
j_gene: TRDJ1
len: 18
d_gene: .
CDR3aa: CACDTDLGHLCGTDKLIF
CDR3nt: TGTGCCTGTGACACCGACTTGGGGCACCTATGTGGGACCGATAAACTCATCTTT

v_gene: TRDV1
abundance: .
j_gene: TRDJ1
len: 19
d_gene: TRDD3
CDR3aa: CALGELYLLGDTSYDKLIF
CDR3nt: TGTGCTCTTGGGGAACTGTACCTTTTGGGGGATACGAGCTACGATAAACTCATCTTT

v_gene: TRDV1
abundance: .
j_gene: TRDJ2
len: 19
d_gene: TRDD3
CDR3aa: CALGELIHTHGDTTAQLFF
CDR3nt: TGTGCTCTTGGGGAACTAATCCATACGCACGGGGATACGACAGCACAACTCTTCTTT

v_gene: TRDV1
abundance: .
j_gene: TRDJ1
len: 18
d_gene: TRDD2
CDR3aa: CALGERWYIPTPCGGLIF
CDR3nt: TGTGCTCTTGGGGAACGGTGGTACATTCCTACGCCCTGCGGTGGGCTCATCTTT

v_gene: TRDV1
abundance: .
j_gene: TRDJ1
len: 22
d_gene: TRDD3
CDR3aa: CALGELRGSFVLGDSRADKLIF
CDR3nt: TGTGCTCTTGGGGAACTAAGGGGGTCCTTCGTACTGGGGGATAGTAGGGCCGATAAACTCATCTTT

v_gene: TRDV1
abundance: .
j_gene: TRDJ1
len: 26
d_gene: TRDD3
CDR3aa: CALGEATSRYRLGDRGPFKDTDKLIF
CDR3nt: TGTGCTCTTGGGGAAGCAACGTCAAGATACCGGCTGGGGGATAGGGGTCCCTTTAAGGACACCGATAAACTCATCTTT

v_gene: TRDV1
abundance: few
j_gene: TRDJ1
len: 20
d_gene: TRDD3
CDR3aa: CALGELGRVLGDPYTDKLIF
CDR3nt: TGTGCTCTTGGGGAACTAGGGAGAGTACTGGGGGACCCGTACACCGATAAACTCATCTTT

v_gene: TRDV1
abundance: .
j_gene: TRDJ1
len: 17
d_gene: TRDD3
CDR3aa: CALGVVGTGGYADKLIF
CDR3nt: TGTGCTCTTGGGGTTGTCGGAACTGGGGGATACGCCGATAAACTCATCTTT

v_gene: TRDV1
abundance: .
j_gene: TRDJ1
len: 13
d_gene: .
CDR3aa: CALGLLDTDKLIF
CDR3nt: TGTGCTCTTGGGCTCTTGGACACCGATAAACTCATCTTT

v_gene: TRDV1
abundance: .
j_gene: TRDJ1
len: 18
d_gene: TRDD2
CDR3aa: CALGERCLPTGYFYKLIF
CDR3nt: TGTGCTCTTGGGGAACGGTGCCTTCCTACTGGGTACTTCTACAAACTCATCTTT

v_gene: TRDV1
abundance: .
j_gene: TRDJ1
len: 24
d_gene: TRDD3
CDR3aa: CALGEFFPSYGGLGDTPPTDKLIF
CDR3nt: TGTGCTCTTGGGGAGTTCTTCCCTTCCTACGGGGGACTGGGGGATACGCCCCCCACCGATAAACTCATCTTT

v_gene: TRDV1
abundance: few
j_gene: TRDJ1
len: 21
d_gene: TRDD3
CDR3aa: CALGEDPYWGILSQWSDKLIF
CDR3nt: TGTGCTCTTGGGGAAGACCCGTACTGGGGGATACTGAGCCAGTGGTCCGATAAACTCATCTTT

v_gene: TRDV1
abundance: .
j_gene: TRDJ1
len: 26
d_gene: TRDD3
CDR3aa: CALGDLLPTDGGYAKSHPLYTDKLIF
CDR3nt: TGTGCTCTTGGGGACCTCCTTCCTACGGATGGGGGATACGCAAAATCTCATCCCCTGTACACCGATAAACTCATCTTT

v_gene: TRDV1
abundance: few
j_gene: TRDJ1
len: 22
d_gene: TRDD3
CDR3aa: CALGDHGYGGGYASSYTDKLIF
CDR3nt: TGTGCTCTTGGGGACCACGGGTACGGTGGGGGATACGCGTCTTCGTACACCGATAAACTCATCTTT

v_gene: TRDV1
abundance: few
j_gene: TRDJ1
len: 18
d_gene: .
CDR3aa: CALGEYIDSHPTSDKLIF
CDR3nt: TGTGCTCTTGGGGAATATATTGACTCCCACCCTACCAGCGATAAACTCATCTTT

v_gene: TRDV1
abundance: few
j_gene: TRDJ1
len: 21
d_gene: TRDD2
CDR3aa: CALGDTRLFLRGGPRTDKLIF
CDR3nt: TGTGCTCTTGGGGATACCAGATTGTTCCTACGCGGGGGGCCCCGAACCGATAAACTCATCTTT

v_gene: TRDV1
abundance: few
j_gene: TRDJ1
len: 21
d_gene: TRDD3
CDR3aa: CALGGLGQLAGGPVTADKLIF
CDR3nt: TGTGCTCTTGGGGGACTTGGCCAACTAGCTGGGGGGCCAGTTACTGCCGATAAACTCATCTTT

v_gene: TRDV1
abundance: .
j_gene: TRDJ1
len: 18
d_gene: TRDD2
CDR3aa: CALGELRLAIFPTVNLIF
CDR3nt: TGTGCTCTTGGGGAACTCCGCCTCGCAATTTTTCCTACGGTCAATCTCATCTTT

v_gene: TRDV1
abundance: few
j_gene: TRDJ1
len: 20
d_gene: TRDD3
CDR3aa: CALGDHPLILGDTTLHKLIF
CDR3nt: TGTGCTCTTGGGGACCATCCCCTTATACTGGGGGATACGACTCTCCATAAACTCATCTTT

v_gene: TRDV2
abundance: few
j_gene: TRDJ1
len: 14
d_gene: .
CDR3aa: CACDTGLYTDKLIF
CDR3nt: TGTGCCTGTGACACCGGGTTGTACACCGATAAACTCATCTTT